This T cell receptor beta chain originates from a study of sequential checkpoint blockade in melanoma. V was cut by 2 bases and J by 2 bases, with 10 bases left in between. The CDR3 sequence is 15 residues long. Germline V gives CDR1 MGHDK, CDR2 SYGVNS. Treatment defined: randomized to nivolumab then ipilimumab (arm A) or the reverse (arm B). This table comes from immunoSEQ multiplex PCR, and its TCRdb copy is limited to in-frame clones, with some not included. The data hold under 5,000 clones, with 70% to 80% observed a single time. This clonotype was sampled from a human donor with melanoma. This chain uses TRBV25-1 with TRBJ1-5; D might be TRBD1 (5 bases). Here the sequenced sample was CD8+ T cells sorted from blood (inferred from file names), taken from a patient given nivolumab and ipilimumab in sequence. CDR3 amino acids: CASSEGGVGNQPQHF. As DNA, the CDR3 is TGTGCCAGCAGTGAAGGGGGGGTTGGCAATCAGCCCCAGCATTTT.